Listed below are T cell receptor beta chains from one sample, sequenced in a study of regulatory T cells in long-lasting Graves disease. TCRdb fed the multiplex PCR reads into MiXCR, producing one record per CDR3 protein. Here the sample spans approximately 540,000 distinct CDR3 sequences, around 12% being singletons. This sample was also put to use in a study of T cells in Graves' hyperthyroidism and ophthalmopathy.

The sequences come from peripheral blood mononuclear cells (PBMCs), collected at new diagnosis, from a patient treated with antithyroid drugs. The source is a woman aged 30 to 39 with Graves disease. Each CDR3 is given without its conserved first and last residue.

>TRBV2|TRBJ1-2
ASSEARGVGAYGYT
>TRBV15|TRBJ2-1
ATSRKGGEQF
>TRBV24-1|TRBJ1-2
ATRGREEDGYT
>TRBV15|TRBJ2-1
ATTRDRAKPNEQF
>TRBV19|TRBJ1-4
ASSIGHRGFERKLF
>TRBV7-6|TRBJ1-6
ASSLEASNSPLH
>TRBV19|TRBJ2-1
ASSTLRGGRANEQF
>TRBV11-1|TRBJ2-7
ASSLTSGFLTYEQY
>TRBV7-3|TRBJ1-6
ASSLSPENNSPLH
>TRBV27|TRBJ2-1
ASSLRVRYPGRGNEQF
>TRBV13|TRBJ2-1
ASSRSGRNEQF
>TRBV7-8|TRBJ1-5
ASSVQGNSNQPQH
>TRBV5-5|TRBJ1-5
ASLSNQPQH
>TRBV4-3|TRBJ2-2
ASSQVGVNTGELF
>TRBV29-1|TRBJ2-7
SVGRQGTRYEQY
>TRBV9|TRBJ2-2
ASSVADGFYPGELF
>TRBV5-1|TRBJ2-3
ASSLWGRRDTQY
>TRBV24-1|TRBJ2-1
ATSGGGVYNEQF
>TRBV11-1|TRBJ2-7
ASSPLTGTYEQY
>TRBV19|TRBJ1-5
AGTSQGARDQPQH
>TRBV24-1|TRBJ1-2
ATSDDANYGYT
>TRBV11-2|TRBJ1-1
ASSSPRAF
>TRBV9|TRBJ2-7
ASSVGRGSYEQY
>TRBV3-1|TRBJ1-1
ASSQSAGRAF
>TRBV12-3/TRBV12-4|TRBJ2-5
ASSATSGQETQY
>TRBV28|TRBJ2-1
ASSLGSSYNEQF
>TRBV7-2|TRBJ2-1
ASTLGTGTSSYNEQF
>TRBV11-2|TRBJ2-3
ASSQQRLRGPRLETADTQY
>TRBV18|TRBJ2-1
ASSPDTGGEQF
>TRBV7-9|TRBJ2-3
ASSSDQVRGWADTQY
>TRBV2|TRBJ2-7
ASRRTGDYEQY
>TRBV6-5|TRBJ1-2
ASSHSTRGPRGNYGYT
>TRBV18|TRBJ1-1
ASSVTQSGEAF
>TRBV7-9|TRBJ2-5
ASSSRTGGEETQY
>TRBV9|TRBJ2-7
ASSVGTSGLYEQY
>TRBV5-1|TRBJ2-1
ASSAGGLGSYNEQF
>TRBV6-5|TRBJ1-1
ASSYGEVLNTEAF
>TRBV9|TRBJ2-3
ASSQTRRTDTQY
>TRBV20-1|TRBJ2-5
SAETSGRAGETQY
>TRBV20-1|TRBJ2-2
SAREGAAGELF
>TRBV4-2|TRBJ2-5
ASSQQQGAQETQY
>TRBV19|TRBJ2-1
ASSKIQGVRRYNEQF
>TRBV7-9|TRBJ2-3
ASSGRGGSSTDTQY
>TRBV18|TRBJ1-4
ASSRGRVSTNEKLF
>TRBV20-1|TRBJ2-7
SAQGGGSSYEQY
>TRBV6-5|TRBJ1-2
ASSYPRGYGYT
>TRBV3-1|TRBJ2-2
ASRPTRDWGELF
>TRBV28|TRBJ2-7
ASSLPWGTGKYEQY
>TRBV28|TRBJ2-7
ASSPKDRVYEQY
>TRBV30|TRBJ2-1
ACEENSYNEQF
>TRBV10-3|TRBJ1-2
AISETPGQGSGYT
>TRBV30|TRBJ1-1
AWSVGESEAF
>TRBV28|TRBJ1-5
ASSPVSYSNQPQH
>TRBV12-3/TRBV12-4|TRBJ1-1
ASRPGTGGTEAF
>TRBV4-3|TRBJ2-6
ASRPHRGPLPGANVLT
>TRBV6-2/TRBV6-3|TRBJ2-5
ASSYPSAGGPVSLETQY
>TRBV11-3|TRBJ2-1
ASRGTSGRYNEQF